These T cell receptor beta chains were read from a single sample in a study of blood T cells in healthy people across ages. MiXCR, run by TCRdb on the 5' RACE reads, gives a single entry per CDR3 protein. The repertoire holds approximately 800,000 distinct CDR3 sequences, with around 34% as singletons. Sequenced material: blood. The receptors were sampled from a man between 18 and 29 years old in good health. CDR3s include the opening cysteine and the closing phenylalanine or tryptophan. Each record gives: D gene, V gene, J gene, clone size, CDR3 DNA, CDR3 protein. D genes are given only for firm matches. Size tells how often a clone was seen (once, few, many) or the class of an expanded clone, and some rows leave it out.

TRBD2	TRBV9	TRBJ2-3	-	TGTGCCGGCAGCGAAGGCGGGGGGGCCGCAGATACGCAGTATTTT	CAGSEGGGAADTQYF
-	TRBV27	TRBJ2-1	-	TGTGCCAGCAGTTTCAGGAGTGTACATGAGCAGTTCTTC	CASSFRSVHEQFF
TRBD1	TRBV6-2/TRBV6-3	TRBJ1-1	few	TGTGCCAGCAGTACCGGACAGGGGGGCACCTCGGAGACTGAAGCTTTCTTT	CASSTGQGGTSETEAFF
TRBD1	TRBV29-1	TRBJ2-2	-	TGCAGCGTTCGTCCTTCATCCATAGGACAGGGAGATATCACCGGGGAGCTGTTTTTT	CSVRPSSIGQGDITGELFF
-	TRBV4-2	TRBJ2-5	-	TGTGCCAGCAGCCGCGAGGAATGGGGTGGGACGAAAGAGACCCAGTACTTC	CASSREEWGGTKETQYF
-	TRBV20-1	TRBJ2-7	many	TGCAGCGTAAGTGGACATGACAGCTCCTACGAGCAGTACTTC	CSVSGHDSSYEQYF
-	TRBV20-1	TRBJ2-6	many	TGCAGTGCGAGATCCGGAAGCTCTGGGGCCAACGTCCTGACTTTC	CSARSGSSGANVLTF
-	TRBV3-1	TRBJ1-5	-	TGTGCCAGCAGCCCCGGGGGTTTTTCTAGGCCCCAGCATTTT	CASSPGGFSRPQHF
TRBD1	TRBV4-1	TRBJ1-5	-	TGCGCCAGCAGCCACCCGGGACAGGGGAATCAGCCCCAGCATTTT	CASSHPGQGNQPQHF
-	TRBV5-5	TRBJ2-1	-	TGTGCCAGCAGCCGGGGGGACAGCATCTACAATGAGCAGTTCTTC	CASSRGDSIYNEQFF
-	TRBV2	TRBJ2-5	many	TGTGCCAGTAAAATCGACGGTTACCAAGAGACCCAGTACTTC	CASKIDGYQETQYF
TRBD1	TRBV19	TRBJ2-1	-	TGTGCCAGTAGTACCCCGACAGGGGTTCAGACCCAGTTCTTC	CASSTPTGVQTQFF
TRBD1	TRBV6-5	TRBJ2-4	many	TGTGCCAGCAGGGCGGACAGGGGGCACCTAGCCAAAAACATTCAGTACTTC	CASRADRGHLAKNIQYF
-	TRBV7-3	TRBJ2-3	-	TGTGCCAGCAGCTTAATTGGAGAAGCGGGCCGAGATACGCAGTATTTT	CASSLIGEAGRDTQYF
-	TRBV4-1	TRBJ2-3	-	TGCGCCAGCATGTGGGGGGTGAGCACAGATACGCAGTATTTT	CASMWGVSTDTQYF
-	TRBV4-1	TRBJ1-1	-	TGCGCCAGCAGCCAGAGGGAGGGGGGGACTGAAGCTTTCTTT	CASSQREGGTEAFF
TRBD1	TRBV5-1	TRBJ2-7	-	TGCGCCAGCAGCTTGGAGACAGGGGGCCTCTACGAGCAGTACTTC	CASSLETGGLYEQYF
-	TRBV6-6	TRBJ2-7	-	TGTGCCAGCAGTCCCCTCCTAGCGACTCTGGCGTACTTC	CASSPLLATLAYF
-	TRBV7-9	TRBJ2-5	-	TGTGCCAGCAGCTTGGATTCGACAGGTCCTCAAGAGACCCAGTACTTC	CASSLDSTGPQETQYF
-	TRBV3-1	TRBJ2-1	-	TGTGCCAGCAGCCAAGATCGGAAGACCCAGTTCTTC	CASSQDRKTQFF
-	TRBV29-1	TRBJ1-4	-	TGCAGCGTTGGTTCGGGAGCAAATGAAAAACTGTTTTTT	CSVGSGANEKLFF
-	TRBV29-1	TRBJ2-5	-	TGCAGCGTGGAACGAGGTGCGGAAGAGACCCAGTACTTC	CSVERGAEETQYF
TRBD1	TRBV27	TRBJ1-4	-	TGTGCCAGCAGCACGGGACAGTTTAATGAAAAACTGTTTTTT	CASSTGQFNEKLFF
-	TRBV20-1	TRBJ1-1	few	TGCAGTTTGGAAACAGGTACAAATGAAGCTTTCTTT	CSLETGTNEAFF
-	TRBV12-3/TRBV12-4	TRBJ1-1	-	TGTGCCAGCAGTTATAGGGGGGGGGGAACTGAAGCTTTCTTT	CASSYRGGGTEAFF
TRBD1	TRBV6-1	TRBJ1-5	-	TGTGCCAGCAGCACCGGGACAGAAACTCAGCCCCAGCATTTT	CASSTGTETQPQHF
-	TRBV9	TRBJ2-3	many	TGTGCCAGCAGTCTGGAGGGGGCGCGCACAGATACGCAGTATTTT	CASSLEGARTDTQYF
-	TRBV10-3	TRBJ2-2	-	TGTGCCATCAGGCGCGGGGAGCTGTTTTTT	CAIRRGELFF
-	TRBV20-1	TRBJ2-1	few	TGCAGTGCACTGGGGGGGGGGACATACAATGAGCAGTTCTTC	CSALGGGTYNEQFF
TRBD2	TRBV12-3/TRBV12-4	TRBJ2-1	few	TGTGCCAGCACCGGGACTAGCGGGGGCCACAATGAGCAGTTCTTC	CASTGTSGGHNEQFF
-	TRBV6-5	TRBJ1-5	few	TGTGCCAGCAGTTACGGCAGTCAGGGCAATCAGCCCCAGCATTTT	CASSYGSQGNQPQHF
TRBD1	TRBV20-1	TRBJ1-1	few	TGCAGTGCTCCTCGCGGTGGACAGGGCCTGAACACTGAAGCTTTCTTT	CSAPRGGQGLNTEAFF
-	TRBV6-4	TRBJ1-1	-	TGTGCCAGCAGCCGGAAATCGACAGGTTTGGCTGAAGCTTTCTTT	CASSRKSTGLAEAFF